A single T cell receptor (beta chain) is shown here with its context. Its antigen is unknown. These data originate in a study of shared clonotypes between healthy human individuals. Study details: Each donor contributed plates that comprised three CD4 naive, three CD4 memory, two CD8 naive and one CD8 memory. Study-level findings and limits: The study found roughly 5% of naive CD4 clonotypes shared across several donors.

Clones were read by immunoSEQ multiplex PCR, and TCRdb kept only the in-frame ones, dropping some. Of fewer than 3 million clones listed, around 93% are singletons. V trimming: 6 bases; J trimming: 2 bases; junction bases outside the gene matches: 7. This CDR3 contains 15 residues. The germline gives CDR1 MDHEN, CDR2 SYDVKM. Sequencing input: naive CD4+ T cells from PBMCs. Specified subset: CD45RA+ positively selected. The chain employs TRBV28 and TRBJ2-7; 10 bases are shared with TRBD1. The sequence derives from a man younger than 35 in good health. Some clones in this sample may be carry-over from other donors' samples. The chain's CDR3 is CASRGGTGEPYEQYF. The CDR3 DNA sequence: TGTGCCAGCAGGGGGGGGACAGGGGAACCCTACGAGCAGTACTTC.